This T cell receptor beta chain was recorded in a study of early T cells in non-severe SARS-CoV-2 infection. Study details: From unsorted whole blood, bulk RNA was sequenced, and the chains remained unpaired. General study findings and limits: Anti-spike CD8 responses were favored in VDJdb matching, and private and CD4 specificities were missed.

This clonotype was detected ten times or more. Its antigen is still unknown. Germline V lookup: CDR1 DFQATT, CDR2 SNEGSKA (reference sequence). The CDR3 runs to 19 residues. Losses at the gene ends were 5 bases for V and 0 bases for J; bases not matched to a gene: 16. Individually, cDNA molecules had unique molecular identifiers attached to them. TCRdb ran MiXCR on the 5' RACE reads and lists one entry per CDR3 protein. The data show roughly 29,000 distinct CDR3 sequences, with about 2.7% seen just once and about 0.72% held by the top ten. The sequencing sample was made of whole blood. This sequence originates from an adult who was a healthcare worker with PCR-confirmed SARS-CoV-2 infection or an uninfected control (not recorded which). The genes are TRBV20-1 and TRBJ2-6; TRBD1 aligns across 7 bases. The DNA for the CDR3 is TGCAGTGCTCCCCGGTTCGGACAGGCTGCTCTCTCTGGGGCCAACGTCCTGACTTTC. Protein sequence: CSAPRFGQAALSGANVLTF.